The clone carrying this TCR beta chain appeared once. Its specificity is not known. TCR libraries were prepared from 15 ng of total RNA with the QIAseq Immune Repertoire TCR panel. In TCRdb, the reads were re-called with MiXCR into one record per CDR3 protein. The sample lists 630 or so distinct CDR3 sequences; about 10% were seen once. The entry originates in a study of circulating CD8 cells and anti-PD-1 response in melanoma. Looking at the study overall: Response groups: complete/partial responders versus stable/progressive non-responders.

The CDR3 extends over 13 amino acids. V was trimmed by 5 bases and J by 11 bases, leaving 18 bases between them. The germline V gene encodes CDR1 LNHDA and CDR2 SQIVND (reference sequence). Study-level results: Clonotype sharing was highest between DPOS and TIGIT subsets. DNEG was most diverse; TIGIT repertoires were least diverse.

Sorting of live CD3+CD8+TCRalphabeta+ cells by PD-1 and/or TIGIT gave four subsets. This sample comprised CD8+ T cells from PBMCs, obtained at baseline or after one month of anti-PD-1 therapy (not recorded which). V and J are TRBV19 and TRBJ1-1; tentatively, D is TRBD1 (5 bases). This TCR was sampled from a human donor with melanoma. CDR3 sequence reads: CASSHPWGLGAFF. The CDR3 DNA reads as TGTGCCAGTAGTCATCCGTGGGGCTTGGGTGCTTTCTTT.